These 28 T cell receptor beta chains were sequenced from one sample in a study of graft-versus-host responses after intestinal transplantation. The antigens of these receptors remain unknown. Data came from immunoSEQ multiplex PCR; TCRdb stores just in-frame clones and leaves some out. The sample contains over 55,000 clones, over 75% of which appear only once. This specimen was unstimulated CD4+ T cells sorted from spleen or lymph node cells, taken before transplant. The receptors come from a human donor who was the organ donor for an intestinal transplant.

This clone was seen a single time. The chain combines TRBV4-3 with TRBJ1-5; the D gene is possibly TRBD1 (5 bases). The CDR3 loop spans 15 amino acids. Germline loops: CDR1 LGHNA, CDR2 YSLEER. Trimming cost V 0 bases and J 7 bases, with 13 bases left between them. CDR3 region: CASSQDPQGYQPQHF. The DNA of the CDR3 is TGCGCCAGCAGCCAAGACCCGCAGGGATACCAGCCCCAGCATTTT.

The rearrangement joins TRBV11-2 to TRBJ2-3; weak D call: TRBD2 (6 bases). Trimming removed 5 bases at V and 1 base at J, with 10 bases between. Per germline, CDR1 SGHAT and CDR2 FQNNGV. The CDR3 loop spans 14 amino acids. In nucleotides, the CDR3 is TGTGCCAGCAGCCACTCTAGCGGCACAGATACGCAGTATTTT. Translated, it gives CASSHSSGTDTQYF.

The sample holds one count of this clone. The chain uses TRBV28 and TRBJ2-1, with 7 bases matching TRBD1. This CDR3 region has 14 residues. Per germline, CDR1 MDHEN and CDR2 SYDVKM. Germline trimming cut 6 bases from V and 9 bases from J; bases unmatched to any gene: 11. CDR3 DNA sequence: TGTGCCAGCAGATGGTTAGGGGGCCTAGCTGAGCAGTTCTTC. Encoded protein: CASRWLGGLAEQFF.

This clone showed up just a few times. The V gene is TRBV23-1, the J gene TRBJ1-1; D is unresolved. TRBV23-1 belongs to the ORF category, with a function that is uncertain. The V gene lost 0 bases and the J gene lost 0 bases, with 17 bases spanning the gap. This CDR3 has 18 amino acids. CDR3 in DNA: TGCGCCAGCAGTCAATCCGGGGAGCCCACGGGAATGAACACTGAAGCTTTCTTT. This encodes CASSQSGEPTGMNTEAFF.

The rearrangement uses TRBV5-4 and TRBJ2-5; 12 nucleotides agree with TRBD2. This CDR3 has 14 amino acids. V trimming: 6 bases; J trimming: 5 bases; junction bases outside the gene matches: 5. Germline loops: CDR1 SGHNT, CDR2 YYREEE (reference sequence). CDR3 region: CASTTSGGRETQYF. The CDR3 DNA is TGTGCCAGCACGACTAGCGGGGGCCGGGAGACCCAGTACTTC.

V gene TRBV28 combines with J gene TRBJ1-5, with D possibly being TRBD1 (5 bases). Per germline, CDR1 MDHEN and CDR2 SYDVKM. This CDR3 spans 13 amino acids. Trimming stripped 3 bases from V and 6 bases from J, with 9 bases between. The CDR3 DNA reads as TGTGCCAGCAGTTTCAGGGTGGGTCAGCCCCAGCATTTT. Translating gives CASSFRVGQPQHF.

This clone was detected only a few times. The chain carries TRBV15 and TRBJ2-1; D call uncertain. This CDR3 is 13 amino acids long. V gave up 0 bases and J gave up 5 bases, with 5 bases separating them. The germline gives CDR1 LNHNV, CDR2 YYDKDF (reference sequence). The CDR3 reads CATSRESNNEQFF. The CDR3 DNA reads TGTGCCACCAGCAGAGAGAGTAACAATGAGCAGTTCTTC.

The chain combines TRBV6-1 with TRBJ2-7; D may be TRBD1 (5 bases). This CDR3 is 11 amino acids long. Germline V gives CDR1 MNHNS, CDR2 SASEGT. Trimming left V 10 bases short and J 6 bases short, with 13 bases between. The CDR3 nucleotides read TGTGCCATCCTCCAGGGCGGCGAGCAGTACGTC. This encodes CAILQGGEQYV.

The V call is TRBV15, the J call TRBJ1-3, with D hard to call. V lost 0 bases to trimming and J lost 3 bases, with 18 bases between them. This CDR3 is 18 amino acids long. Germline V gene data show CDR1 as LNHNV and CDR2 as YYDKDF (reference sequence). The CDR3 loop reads CATSRDPIGAESGNTIYF. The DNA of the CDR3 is TGTGCCACCAGCAGAGATCCTATTGGAGCAGAAAGTGGAAACACCATATATTTT.

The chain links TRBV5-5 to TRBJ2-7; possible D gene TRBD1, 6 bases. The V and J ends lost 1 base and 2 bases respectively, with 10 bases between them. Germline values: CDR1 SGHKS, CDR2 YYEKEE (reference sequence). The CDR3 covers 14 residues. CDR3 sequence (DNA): TGTGCCAGCAGCTTGTCCGGGACAACCTACGAGCAGTACGTC. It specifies CASSLSGTTYEQYV.

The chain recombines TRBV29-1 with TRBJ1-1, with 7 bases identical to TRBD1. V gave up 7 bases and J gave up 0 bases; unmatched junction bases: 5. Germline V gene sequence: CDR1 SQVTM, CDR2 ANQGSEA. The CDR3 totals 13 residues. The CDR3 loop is CSGRTGLNTEAFF. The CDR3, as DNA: TGCAGCGGCCGGACAGGATTGAACACTGAAGCTTTCTTT.

CDR3 bases: TGCGCCAGCAGCTTGGTGGAGAATGAGCAGTTCTTC. This gives the protein CASSLVENEQFF. The V and J genes are TRBV5-1 and TRBJ2-1; D gene unclear. V lost 0 bases and J lost 7, with 5 bases in between. Germline lookup yields CDR1 SGHRS and CDR2 YFSETQ. The CDR3 runs 12 residues.

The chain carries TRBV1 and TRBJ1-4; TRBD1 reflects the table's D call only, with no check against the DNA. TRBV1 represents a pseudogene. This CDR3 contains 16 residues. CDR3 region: CTSSPRVSGGNEKLFF. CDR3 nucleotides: TGCACCAGCAGTCCTAGAGTATCAGGGGGGAACGAAAAACTGTTTTTT.

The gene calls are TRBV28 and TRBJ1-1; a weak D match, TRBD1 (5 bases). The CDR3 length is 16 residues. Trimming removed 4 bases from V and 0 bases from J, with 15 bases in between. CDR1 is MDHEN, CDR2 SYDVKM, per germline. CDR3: CASSSAGGAVNTEAFF. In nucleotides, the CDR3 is TGTGCCAGCAGTTCCGCGGGAGGGGCGGTGAACACTGAAGCTTTCTTT.

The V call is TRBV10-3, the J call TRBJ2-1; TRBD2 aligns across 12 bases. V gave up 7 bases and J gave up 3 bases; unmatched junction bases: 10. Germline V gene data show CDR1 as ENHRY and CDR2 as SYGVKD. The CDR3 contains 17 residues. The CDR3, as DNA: TGTGCCATCAAAGGAACTAGCGGGGGGCGTAACTACAATGAGCAGTTCTTC. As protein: CAIKGTSGGRNYNEQFF.

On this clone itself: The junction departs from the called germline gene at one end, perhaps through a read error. The CDR3 nucleotides read TGCGCCAGCAGCTTGGAGCAGGGTACAGGTTTTGCCTTC. This codes for CASSLEQGTGFAF. This chain uses TRBV5-1 with TRBJ1-2; TRBD1 is a possible D gene (5 bases). The CDR3 totals 13 residues. Germline CDR1 is SGHRS and CDR2 is YFSETQ. Using reference TRBV5-1 and TRBJ1-2 for the parts outside the CDR3, the full variable domain is KAGVTQTPRYLIKTRGQQVTLSCSPISGHRSVSWYQQTPGQGLQFLFEYFSETQRNKGNFPGRFSGRQFSNSRSEMNVSTLELGDSALYLCASSLEQGTGFAFGSGTRLTVV.

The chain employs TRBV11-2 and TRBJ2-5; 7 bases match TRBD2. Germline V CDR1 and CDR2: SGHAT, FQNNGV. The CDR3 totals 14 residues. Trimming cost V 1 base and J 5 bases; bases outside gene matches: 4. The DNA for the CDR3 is TGTGCCAGCAGCTTAGGCGGGGGTGGCGAGACCCAGTACTTC. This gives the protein CASSLGGGGETQYF.

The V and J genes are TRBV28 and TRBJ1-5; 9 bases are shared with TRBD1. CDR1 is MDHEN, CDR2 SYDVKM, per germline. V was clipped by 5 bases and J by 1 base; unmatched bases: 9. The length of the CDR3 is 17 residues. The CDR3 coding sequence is TGTGCCAGCAGTAACCAACAGGGGGCGTGGAGCAATCAGCCCCAGCATTTT. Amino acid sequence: CASSNQQGAWSNQPQHF.

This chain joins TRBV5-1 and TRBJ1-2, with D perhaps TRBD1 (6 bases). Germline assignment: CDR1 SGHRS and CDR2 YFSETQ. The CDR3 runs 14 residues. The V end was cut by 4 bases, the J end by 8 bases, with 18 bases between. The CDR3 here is CASSPDRLLGGYTF. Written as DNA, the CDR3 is TGCGCCAGCAGCCCCGACAGGTTGTTGGGGGGCTACACCTTC. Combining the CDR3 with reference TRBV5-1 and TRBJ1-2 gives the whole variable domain KAGVTQTPRYLIKTRGQQVTLSCSPISGHRSVSWYQQTPGQGLQFLFEYFSETQRNKGNFPGRFSGRQFSNSRSEMNVSTLELGDSALYLCASSPDRLLGGYTFGSGTRLTVV.

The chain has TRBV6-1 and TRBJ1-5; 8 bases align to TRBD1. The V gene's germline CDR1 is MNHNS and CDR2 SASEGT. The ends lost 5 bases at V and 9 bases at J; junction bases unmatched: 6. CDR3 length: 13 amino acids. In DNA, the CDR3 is TGTGCCAGCAGTCTGGACAGGGAGTGGCCCCAGCATTTT. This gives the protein CASSLDREWPQHF.

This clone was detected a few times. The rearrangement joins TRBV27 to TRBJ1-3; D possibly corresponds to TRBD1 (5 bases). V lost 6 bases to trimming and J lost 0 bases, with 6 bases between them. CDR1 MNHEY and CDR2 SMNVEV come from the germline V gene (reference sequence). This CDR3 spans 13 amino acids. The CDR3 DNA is TGTGCCAGCAGACAGGCCTCTGGAAACACCATATATTTT. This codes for CASRQASGNTIYF.

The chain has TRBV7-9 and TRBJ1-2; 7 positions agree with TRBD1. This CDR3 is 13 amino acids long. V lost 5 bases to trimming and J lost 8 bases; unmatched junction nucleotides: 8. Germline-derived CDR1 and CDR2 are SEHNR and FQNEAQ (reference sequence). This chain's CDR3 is CASSGTQGPGYTF. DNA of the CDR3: TGTGCCAGCAGCGGTACACAGGGGCCCGGCTACACCTTC.

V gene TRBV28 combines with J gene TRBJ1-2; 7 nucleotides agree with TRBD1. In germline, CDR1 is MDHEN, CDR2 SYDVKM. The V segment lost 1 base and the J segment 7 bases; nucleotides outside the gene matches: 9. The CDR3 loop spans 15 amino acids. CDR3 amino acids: CASSLSGRGLSGYTF. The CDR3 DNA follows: TGTGCCAGCAGTTTATCGGGCAGGGGGTTGTCTGGCTACACCTTC.

In DNA form, the CDR3 reads TGTGCCAGTAGTATGCAGCGGGGGGCTCGGGAGACCCAGTACTTC. Its translation: CASSMQRGARETQYF. The chain recombines TRBV19 with TRBJ2-5; TRBD2 aligns across 9 bases. The CDR3 sequence is 15 residues long. Germline values: CDR1 LNHDA, CDR2 SQIVND (reference sequence). Trimming at V came to 3 bases and at J to 5 bases, leaving 7 bases not matched to a gene.

CDR3 residues: CATQENTEAFF. Here the CDR3 DNA reads TGTGCCACGCAGGAGAACACTGAAGCTTTCTTT. V gene TRBV2 combines with J gene TRBJ1-1; D is unresolved. The CDR3 runs 11 residues. V was clipped by 10 bases and J by 1 base, with 7 bases between them. In germline, CDR1 is SNHLY, CDR2 FYNNEI.

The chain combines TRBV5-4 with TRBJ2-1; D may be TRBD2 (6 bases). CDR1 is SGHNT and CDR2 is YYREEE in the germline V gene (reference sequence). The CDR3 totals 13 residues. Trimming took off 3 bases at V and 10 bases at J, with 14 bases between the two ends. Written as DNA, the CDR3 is TGTGCCAGCAGCTCGGGACTTGGCCGCGAGCAGTTCTTC. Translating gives CASSSGLGREQFF.

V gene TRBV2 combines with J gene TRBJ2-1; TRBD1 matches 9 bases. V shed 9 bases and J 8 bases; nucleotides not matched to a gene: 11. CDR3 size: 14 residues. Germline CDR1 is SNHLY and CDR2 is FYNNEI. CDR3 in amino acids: CASEKTGGGHEQFF. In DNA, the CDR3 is TGTGCCAGTGAGAAGACAGGGGGTGGCCATGAGCAGTTCTTC.

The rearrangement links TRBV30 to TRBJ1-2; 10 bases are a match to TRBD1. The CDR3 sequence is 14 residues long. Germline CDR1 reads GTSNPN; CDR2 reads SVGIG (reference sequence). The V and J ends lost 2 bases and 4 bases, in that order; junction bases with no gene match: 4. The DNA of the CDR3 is TGTGCCTGGAGTATAGACAGGGGGCCCTATGGCTACACCTTC. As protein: CAWSIDRGPYGYTF.